This T cell receptor beta chain comes out of a study of blood T cell repertoires in COVID-19. The repertoire was sequenced with immunoSEQ multiplex PCR; TCRdb's copy has only in-frame clones and lacks some. This table has about 400,000 clones, about 90% appearing once. Donors in Cohort 3 counted as recovered after two negative PCRs, clearance, or symptom resolution. Germline assignment: CDR1 SGHTA and CDR2 FQGNSA. The CDR3 runs to 15 residues. Trimming at V came to 3 bases and at J to 2 bases, leaving 4 bases not matched to a gene. The J gene is TRBJ1-5, the V gene TRBV7-2; 7 bases line up with TRBD1. The receptor was isolated from a woman aged 25-40 years who had recovered from COVID-19. Material for sequencing was PBMCs or T cells enriched from blood (not recorded which). This CDR3 reads CASSLTGTGNQPQHF. DNA for the CDR3: TGTGCCAGCAGCTTGACAGGGACTGGCAATCAGCCCCAGCATTTT.